One sample yielded the 8 T cell receptor beta chains listed below, sequenced in a study of Graves' ophthalmopathy and Graves' hyperthyroidism. Amplified material comprised TCR beta CDR3 regions derived from RNA transcripts. First-round RT-PCR relied on HTBI primers, and a second-round multiplex PCR came next. MiXCR, run by TCRdb on the multiplex PCR reads, gives a single entry per CDR3 protein. The sample yields about 620,000 distinct CDR3 sequences, about 20% seen once. Source material: peripheral blood. These receptors came from a woman between 18 and 30 years old with stable Graves' hyperthyroidism. Some clones in this sample may be carry-over from other donors' samples.

This sequence joins TRBV6-5 and TRBJ1-2; D possibly corresponds to TRBD1 (6 bases). This CDR3 contains 13 residues. CDR1 is MNHEY and CDR2 is SVGAGI in the germline V gene. Between the trimmed V and J ends, which lost 1 base and 8 bases, there was a span of 11 bases. CDR3 sequence reads: CASSYYRAEGYTF. For the CDR3, the DNA is TGTGCCAGCAGTTACTACAGGGCCGAGGGCTACACCTTC.

This clonotype has a handful of counts. The chain recombines TRBV6-4 with TRBJ1-5; tentatively, D is TRBD1 (6 bases). With 5 bases removed from V and 6 bases from J, the gap between germline ends came to 14 bases. Germline loops: CDR1 MRHNA, CDR2 SNTAGT. The CDR3 consists of 14 residues. The CDR3 region has the DNA TGTGCCAGCAGTTTAGAACAGGGAAGTCAGCCCCAGCATTTT. Protein product: CASSLEQGSQPQHF.

This clonotype was detected a few times. The J gene is TRBJ2-7, the V gene TRBV3-1; 9 bases align to TRBD1. Germline CDR1 reads LGHDT; CDR2 reads YNNKEL (reference sequence). The CDR3 spans 13 residues. V trimming: 3 bases; J trimming: 6 bases; junction bases outside the gene matches: 3. CDR3 nucleotide sequence: TGTGCCAGCAGCCACCGGACAGGGGTCGAGCAGTACTTC. Its translation is CASSHRTGVEQYF.

The table lists this clonotype with many counts. The CDR3 DNA reads as TGTGCCAGCAGCTTAACAAGCGGGAGAGGCACCGGGGAGCTGTTTTTT. This gives the protein CASSLTSGRGTGELFF. The chain combines TRBV13 with TRBJ2-2; 8 bases line up with TRBD2. V was clipped by 2 bases and J by 4 bases; unmatched bases: 6. CDR1 and CDR2 (germline): PRHDT, FYEKMQ (reference sequence). This CDR3 is 16 amino acids long. Full variable domain (remainder filled in from reference TRBV13 and TRBJ2-2): AAGVIQSPRHLIKEKRETATLKCYPIPRHDTVYWYQQGPGQDPQFLISFYEKMQSDKGSIPDRFSAQQFSDYHSELNMSSLELGDSALYFCASSLTSGRGTGELFFGEGSRLTVL.

The sample holds many counts of this clonotype. This rearrangement joins TRBV7-2 to TRBJ2-5, with a weak D call TRBD1 (5 bases). The CDR3 has 14 amino acids. Germline-derived CDR1 and CDR2 are SGHTA and FQGNSA. The V end lost 5 bases, the J end lost 1 base, and 11 bases lay between the germline ends. The CDR3 here is CASSPGYRQETQYF. The CDR3 DNA follows: TGTGCCAGCAGCCCAGGGTACCGCCAAGAGACCCAGTACTTC.

This clonotype was observed at least ten times. CDR3 loop: CASSQDHGVPPQHF. The CDR3 DNA is TGTGCCAGCAGCCAAGATCATGGAGTTCCGCCCCAGCATTTT. The genes are TRBV14 and TRBJ1-5, with D unresolved. With 0 bases removed from V and 9 bases from J, the gap between germline ends came to 12 bases. Germline CDR1 SGHDN, CDR2 FVKESK. The CDR3 spans 14 residues.

This clonotype was found many times. The genes are TRBV28 and TRBJ1-5; D ambiguous. The V end lost 4 bases, the J end lost 1 base, and 8 bases lay between the germline ends. Germline V gene data show CDR1 as MDHEN and CDR2 as SYDVKM. The CDR3 covers 14 residues. This CDR3 is CASSSWKSNQPQHF. The CDR3 coding sequence is TGTGCCAGCAGTTCGTGGAAGAGCAATCAGCCCCAGCATTTT.

On this clonotype: Possible read error: a much larger clone is one base away. The chain couples TRBV6-1 to TRBJ2-2; maybe TRBD1 (6 bases). The CDR3 is 14 amino acids. CDR1 and CDR2 from the germline V gene are MNHNS and SASEGT. CDR3 amino acids: CASSKAGATRELFF. The CDR3 DNA follows: TGTGCCAGCAGTAAGGCAGGGGCCACCCGGGAGCTGTTTTTT.